Listed below are T cell receptor beta chains from one sample, sequenced in a study of CD8 T cells in ankylosing spondylitis. TCRdb reanalysed the 5' RACE reads using MiXCR and keeps one entry per CDR3 protein. Of 470,000 or so distinct CDR3 sequences listed, roughly 25% were seen once; the top ten hold 0.75% to 0.9%. Sequencing was carried out using blood, either unsorted or a sorted T cell fraction (not recorded which). The receptors originated from a male donor with ankylosing spondylitis. Each CDR3 is given with its conserved first and last residue. Each record gives: J gene, V gene, CDR3 protein.

J gene: TRBJ2-1; V gene: TRBV6-4; CDR3 protein: CASSTDSGSYNEQFF
J gene: TRBJ2-7; V gene: TRBV7-9; CDR3 protein: CASSATHRGSYEQYF
J gene: TRBJ2-5; V gene: TRBV25-1; CDR3 protein: CASSRGPETQYF
J gene: TRBJ2-1; V gene: TRBV7-2; CDR3 protein: CASSISWRDNEQFF
J gene: TRBJ2-5; V gene: TRBV29-1; CDR3 protein: CSVVPRGHQETQYF
J gene: TRBJ1-1; V gene: TRBV5-5; CDR3 protein: CASGPDDRTTEAFF
J gene: TRBJ1-2; V gene: TRBV4-2; CDR3 protein: CASSQDPDGLYGYTF
J gene: TRBJ2-2; V gene: TRBV19; CDR3 protein: CACTGTGDTGELFF
J gene: TRBJ1-5; V gene: TRBV6-1; CDR3 protein: CASRAFLHQPQHF
J gene: TRBJ1-2; V gene: TRBV5-6; CDR3 protein: CASSHGDRDYGYTF
J gene: TRBJ2-3; V gene: TRBV20-1; CDR3 protein: CSVTLTGVTDTQYF
J gene: TRBJ2-2; V gene: TRBV11-1; CDR3 protein: CASSPRLAARTGELFF
J gene: TRBJ1-2; V gene: TRBV12-3/TRBV12-4; CDR3 protein: CASSFGGVGYTF
J gene: TRBJ2-3; V gene: TRBV12-3/TRBV12-4; CDR3 protein: CASSHRTGDSTDTQYF